One and the same sample provided the 20 T cell receptor beta chains below, sequenced in a study of control samples from healthy donors and cancer patients. Here immunoSEQ multiplex PCR was the method, and the copy in TCRdb shows in-frame clones only, minus some. The table records over 150,000 clones, roughly 95% of them present only once. Material: blood. The receptors come from a young woman in good health.

The chain joins TRBV14 to TRBJ2-7; the D gene is possibly TRBD1 (6 bases). Germline CDR1 is SGHDN and CDR2 is FVKESK. The CDR3 covers 16 residues. The V end was cut by 2 bases, the J end by 3 bases, with 17 bases between. CDR3 DNA: TGTGCCAGCAGCCAACTACAGGGTACTACTGTCTACGAGCAGTACTTC. It yields the protein CASSQLQGTTVYEQYF.

This clone was detected a few times. One end of the junction does not line up with germline, which may come from a read error. The genes are TRBV6-1 and TRBJ1-2; 7 nucleotides align to TRBD1. The CDR3 runs 15 residues. Germline loops: CDR1 MNHNS, CDR2 SASEGT. As DNA, the CDR3 is TGTGCCAGCAGCGAAGAGACGACAGGGAGGGGTGGCTACACCTTC. Protein product: CASSEETTGRGGYTF.

V usage is TRBV6-5 and J usage is TRBJ1-5; TRBD1 is a possible D gene (5 bases). The CDR3 consists of 13 residues. V dropped 6 bases and J dropped 1 base, with 7 bases sitting between them. CDR1 is MNHEY and CDR2 is SVGAGI in the germline V gene. DNA of the CDR3: TGTGCCAGCAGCCGGGGGAGCAATCAGCCCCAGCATTTT. Its translation is CASSRGSNQPQHF.

The J gene is TRBJ1-3, the V gene TRBV10-3; 8 bases map to TRBD1. Per the germline V gene, CDR1 is ENHRY and CDR2 is SYGVKD. The junction had 7 bases not matched to a gene; V was cut back by 6 bases and J by 3 bases. The CDR3 is 15 amino acids. CDR3 loop: CAIRPIQGVGNTIYF. Here the CDR3 DNA reads TGTGCCATCAGGCCGATACAGGGGGTTGGAAACACCATATATTTT.

The chain employs TRBV7-9 and TRBJ1-4, with 10 bases fitting TRBD1. V gave up 5 bases and J gave up 7 bases; unmatched junction bases: 7. The CDR3 totals 15 residues. The germline CDR1 and CDR2 sequences are SEHNR and FQNEAQ (reference sequence). In DNA form, the CDR3 reads TGTGCCAGCAGCAGACGGACAGGGGGTGGTGAAAAACTGTTTTTT. Translation: CASSRRTGGGEKLFF.

This chain uses TRBV28 with TRBJ1-1, with D tentatively TRBD1 (5 bases). The germline V and J ends were trimmed by 4 bases and 5 bases, with 14 bases remaining between them. The CDR3 spans 14 residues. Germline V lookup: CDR1 MDHEN, CDR2 SYDVKM. The CDR3 bases are TGTGCCAGCAGTTCCCTCCGACAGATTACTGAAGCTTTCTTT. This gives the protein CASSSLRQITEAFF.

The J gene is TRBJ2-2, the V gene TRBV2; TRBD1 agrees at 11 bases. The CDR3 contains 16 residues. The germline V gene has CDR1 SNHLY and CDR2 FYNNEI. The J segment lost 6 bases and the V segment lost 2 bases, leaving 5 bases of the junction unmatched. The CDR3: CASSELRTGGAGELFF. Written as DNA, the CDR3 is TGTGCCAGCAGTGAATTGCGGACAGGGGGCGCCGGGGAGCTGTTTTTT.

The rearrangement joins TRBV6-1 to TRBJ2-2; D unresolved. Trimming removed 2 bases at V and 1 base at J, with 11 bases between. CDR1 and CDR2 (germline): MNHNS, SASEGT. CDR3 size: 16 residues. CDR3 DNA sequence: TGTGCCAGCAGTGAACTTTACAGCGAGAACACCGGGGAGCTGTTTTTT. Translating gives CASSELYSENTGELFF.

The V call is TRBV7-3, the J call TRBJ2-5; 8 bases match TRBD1. The length of the CDR3 is 19 residues. Germline assignment: CDR1 SGHTA and CDR2 FQGTGA. Trimming removed 2 bases from V and 4 bases from J; junction bases left unmatched: 18. CDR3 DNA sequence: TGTGCCAGCAGCTTACACCATCCAGGGGCAGGGGGCCTTGGAGAGACCCAGTACTTC. It translates to CASSLHHPGAGGLGETQYF.

CDR3 sequence reads: CASRDRGGAEAFF. The CDR3, as DNA: TGTGCCAGCAGGGACAGGGGAGGTGCTGAAGCTTTCTTT. The genes are TRBV2 and TRBJ1-1; 9 nucleotides line up with TRBD1. The CDR3 totals 13 residues. Germline CDR1 is SNHLY and CDR2 is FYNNEI. V shed 6 bases, J shed 6 bases, and the junction held 5 bases outside the gene matches.

J is TRBJ1-4 and V is TRBV12-3 or TRBV12-4; possibly TRBD1 for D (6 bases). Between the trimmed V and J ends, which lost 8 bases and 7 bases, there was a span of 14 bases. The CDR3 is 13 amino acids. The CDR3 is CASQWGAGEKLFF. The DNA of the CDR3 is TGTGCCAGCCAGTGGGGGGCGGGTGAAAAACTGTTTTTT.

The chain joins TRBV9 to TRBJ1-5; D might be TRBD1 (6 bases). In germline, CDR1 is SGDLS, CDR2 YYNGEE. Trimming removed 0 bases from V and 4 bases from J, with 11 bases in between. The length of the CDR3 is 15 residues. The CDR3 sequence is CASSVATGFNQPQHF. CDR3 DNA sequence: TGTGCCAGCAGCGTAGCTACAGGGTTTAATCAGCCCCAGCATTTT.

This chain uses TRBV5-1 with TRBJ2-7, with D perhaps TRBD1 (6 bases). Germline loops: CDR1 SGHRS, CDR2 YFSETQ. The CDR3 length is 13 residues. Trimming stripped 0 bases from V and 6 bases from J, with 10 bases between. This chain's CDR3 is CASSLATGTEQYF. CDR3 coding DNA: TGCGCCAGCAGCTTGGCCACAGGGACCGAGCAGTACTTC.

The V gene is TRBV11-3, the J gene TRBJ2-2; possible D gene TRBD1, 5 bases. Deletions cut 1 base from V and 1 base from J, with 7 bases between. From germline, CDR1 is SGHNT and CDR2 YENEEA. The CDR3 has 15 amino acids. CDR3 bases: TGTGCCAGCAGCTTAGCAGGACAGAACACCGGGGAGCTGTTTTTT. As protein: CASSLAGQNTGELFF.

The chain couples TRBV28 to TRBJ1-4; TRBD1 matches 11 bases. This CDR3 is 15 amino acids long. CDR1 and CDR2 from the germline V gene are MDHEN and SYDVKM. The junction had 6 bases not matched to a gene; V was cut back by 4 bases and J by 8 bases. This CDR3 is CASSSWTGGAEKLFF. CDR3 bases: TGTGCCAGCAGTTCTTGGACAGGGGGCGCGGAAAAACTGTTTTTT.

In regard to this clone: In the same sample, other DNA sequences code for this CDR3. The V and J genes are TRBV18 and TRBJ2-1; TRBD2 is a possible D gene (5 bases). Per germline, CDR1 KGHSH and CDR2 LQKENI. Deletions cut 0 bases from V and 2 bases from J, with 8 bases between. The CDR3 is 15 amino acids. The CDR3 is CASSPPAGAYNEQFF. CDR3 nucleotides: TGTGCCAGCTCACCACCGGCGGGTGCCTACAATGAGCAGTTCTTC.

The V gene is TRBV19, the J gene TRBJ2-2; D is uncertain. The CDR3 length is 13 residues. Trimming left V 9 bases short and J 1 base short, with 9 bases between. Germline values: CDR1 LNHDA, CDR2 SQIVND (reference sequence). CDR3 coding DNA: TGTGCCAGCCGAACACAGAACACCGGGGAGCTGTTTTTT. Its protein is CASRTQNTGELFF.

The V call is TRBV27, the J call TRBJ1-4; D unclear. The V end lost 3 bases, the J end lost 0 bases, and 8 bases lay between the germline ends. Germline CDR1 MNHEY, CDR2 SMNVEV (reference sequence). The CDR3 length is 15 residues. The CDR3 DNA is TGTGCCAGCAGTTTTGGAACAACAACTAATGAAAAACTGTTTTTT. Its protein is CASSFGTTTNEKLFF.

This clone was detected once. The chain is built from TRBV2 and TRBJ2-1, with D perhaps TRBD1 (6 bases). Germline lookup yields CDR1 SNHLY and CDR2 FYNNEI. The CDR3 runs 15 residues. V lost 3 bases to trimming and J lost 2 bases, with 11 bases between them. The CDR3 loop is CASSDRGHTYNEQFF. The DNA for the CDR3 is TGTGCCAGCAGTGACAGGGGACATACCTACAATGAGCAGTTCTTC.

The gene calls are TRBV19 and TRBJ1-1; TRBD1 matches 8 bases. V trimming: 6 bases; J trimming: 1 base; junction bases outside the gene matches: 4. Per germline, CDR1 LNHDA and CDR2 SQIVND (reference sequence). The CDR3 is 14 residues long. The CDR3 loop reads CASRHRGANTEAFF. The CDR3 region has the DNA TGTGCCAGTAGGCACAGGGGGGCGAACACTGAAGCTTTCTTT. The full variable domain, completed using reference TRBV19 and TRBJ1-1, is DGGITQSPKYLFRKEGQNVTLSCEQNLNHDAMYWYRQDPGQGLRLIYYSQIVNDFQKGDIAEGYSVSREKKESFPLTVTSAQKNPTAFYLCASRHRGANTEAFFGQGTRLTVV.